These 13 T cell receptor beta chains originate from one sample sequenced in a study of Graves' ophthalmopathy and Graves' hyperthyroidism. For repertoire sequencing, the TCR beta CDR3 regions were amplified from RNA transcripts. An opening RT-PCR round employed HTBI primers and preceded a second-round multiplex PCR. Each CDR3 protein is one row after TCRdb ran MiXCR on the multiplex PCR reads. The top ten hold roughly 45% of the sample, which has 650,000 to 900,000 distinct CDR3 sequences, 40% seen once. The source material was peripheral blood. The receptors were gathered from an adult man with Graves' ophthalmopathy.

This clonotype was seen only a few times. V usage is TRBV25-1 and J usage is TRBJ2-2; D gene unclear. Germline V gene sequence: CDR1 MGHDK, CDR2 SYGVNS. The V gene lost 8 bases and the J gene lost 7 bases, with 14 bases spanning the gap. The CDR3 totals 13 residues. As DNA, the CDR3 is TGTGCCAGCTCATCTAGAACGATCGGGGAGCTGTTTTTT. Encoded protein: CASSSRTIGELFF.

The CDR3 DNA follows: TGTGCCAGCAGTATGACCCAGTACTTC. Translating gives CASSMTQYF. The V call is TRBV12-3 or TRBV12-4, the J call TRBJ2-5; no clear D. Deletions cut 5 bases from V and 7 bases from J, with 2 bases between. The CDR3 covers 9 residues.

The table lists this clonotype with a few counts. The chain employs TRBV6-6 and TRBJ1-1; unclear D gene. Trimming took 6 bases from V and 1 from J, leaving 12 bases between them. Per germline, CDR1 MNHNY and CDR2 SVGAGI (reference sequence). The CDR3 spans 14 residues. The CDR3 here is CASRPSTENTEAFF. The DNA of the CDR3 is TGTGCCAGCAGGCCGAGTACAGAGAACACTGAAGCTTTCTTT.

This clonotype was recorded at least ten times. V is TRBV11-3 and J is TRBJ1-1, with no clear D. V was pared by 5 bases and J by 11 bases, with 15 bases between. This CDR3 is 12 amino acids long. CDR1 and CDR2 from the germline V gene are SGHNT and YENEEA. The CDR3 region has the DNA TGTGCCAGCAGCCCGGTCCAGCCTCGGGCTTTCTTT. This gives the protein CASSPVQPRAFF. The full variable domain, completed using reference TRBV11-3 and TRBJ1-1, is EAGVVQSPRYKIIEKKQPVAFWCNPISGHNTLYWYLQNLGQGPELLIRYENEEAVDDSQLPKDRFSAERLKGVDSTLKIQPAELGDSAVYLCASSPVQPRAFFGQGTRLTVV.

This clonotype has only a few counts. Mismatch with germline at one junction end may stem from a read error. The gene calls are TRBV5-6 and TRBJ2-2; 7 bases line up with TRBD2. Per the germline V gene, CDR1 is SGHDT and CDR2 is YYEEEE. This CDR3 spans 16 amino acids. As DNA, the CDR3 is TGTGCCAGCAGATTGGCAGCGGGAACGAACACCGGGGAGCTGTTTTTT. Its protein product is CASRLAAGTNTGELFF.

The chain carries TRBV9 and TRBJ2-2; TRBD2 aligns across 10 bases. The CDR3 covers 20 residues. After removal of 3 bases from V and 6 bases from J, the junction contained 20 bases not matched to a gene. Germline V gene data show CDR1 as SGDLS and CDR2 as YYNGEE. The DNA for the CDR3 is TGTGCCAGCAGCGCAAGCGGTCTAGCGGGGGATGTTTTTAGCGCCGGGGAGCTGTTTTTT. Its translation is CASSASGLAGDVFSAGELFF.

The table lists this clonotype with a few counts. The junction does not match germline at one end; this may be a read error. This rearrangement joins TRBV10-3 to TRBJ2-7; TRBD1 matches at 7 bases. Germline V gene sequence: CDR1 ENHRY, CDR2 SYGVKD. The CDR3 extends over 13 amino acids. CDR3 protein: CASSGTASYEQYF. CDR3 bases: TGTGCCAGCAGTGGGACAGCGTCCTACGAGCAGTACTTC.

This clonotype appeared a few times. The DNA of the CDR3 is TGTGCCAGCAGTGGACAGGGGGCGCCGGGCGGGGAGCTGTTTTTT. The encoded protein is CASSGQGAPGGELFF. J is TRBJ2-2 and V is TRBV2; 10 bases map to TRBD1. The CDR3 consists of 15 residues. The V gene end was trimmed by 4 bases and the J gene end by 7 bases; junction bases not matched to a gene: 6. Germline CDR1 reads SNHLY; CDR2 reads FYNNEI.

A word on this clonotype: A much bigger clone sits one base away, suggesting this may be a read error. The chain's CDR3 is CASSLGGGACSPLHF. The CDR3 coding sequence is TGTGCCAGCAGCTTAGGAGGGGGCGCCTGTTCACCCCTCCACTTT. The chain is built from TRBV7-4 and TRBJ1-6; 7 nucleotides match TRBD1. This CDR3 comprises 15 residues. V trimming: 1 base; J trimming: 9 bases; junction bases outside the gene matches: 6. Germline V CDR1 and CDR2: SGHVT, SQSDAQ.

The J gene is TRBJ1-4, the V gene TRBV12-3 or TRBV12-4; a weak D match, TRBD1 (6 bases). CDR3 size: 15 residues. The V and J ends lost 6 bases and 7 bases respectively, with 18 bases between them. The CDR3 loop is CASRTQGQLFEKLFF. Here the CDR3 DNA reads TGTGCCAGCAGGACCCAGGGGCAACTATTTGAAAAACTGTTTTTT.

The V and J genes are TRBV15 and TRBJ1-5, with a weak D call TRBD1 (5 bases). Deletions cut 11 bases from V and 0 bases from J, with 14 bases between. Germline V gene lookup returns CDR1 LNHNV and CDR2 YYDKDF (reference sequence). The length of the CDR3 is 14 residues. The CDR3 region is CAGKGRYSNQPQHF. The CDR3 DNA follows: TGTGCCGGCAAGGGACGGTATAGCAATCAGCCCCAGCATTTT.

This clonotype was found many times. The V gene is TRBV10-3, the J gene TRBJ1-5; no clear D. V shed 2 bases and J shed 2 bases, with 7 bases lying between them. This CDR3 has 14 amino acids. Germline V gene sequence: CDR1 ENHRY, CDR2 SYGVKD. In DNA, the CDR3 is TGTGCCATCAGTGAGGGGTTGGGCAATCAGCCCCAGCATTTT. Its protein is CAISEGLGNQPQHF.

This clonotype was found a few times. The chain uses TRBV9 and TRBJ1-4; D unresolved. Germline assignment: CDR1 SGDLS and CDR2 YYNGEE. The CDR3 loop spans 17 amino acids. Trimming removed 3 bases at V and 4 bases at J, with 19 bases between. The CDR3 loop reads CASSDPSQEGVNEKLFF. The CDR3 DNA follows: TGTGCCAGCAGCGACCCATCCCAGGAGGGAGTTAATGAAAAACTGTTTTTT. The entire variable domain, with the rest obtained from reference TRBV9 and TRBJ1-4, is as follows: DSGVTQTPKHLITATGQRVTLRCSPRSGDLSVYWYQQSLDQGLQFLIQYYNGEERAKGNILERFSAQQFPDLHSELNLSSLELGDSALYFCASSDPSQEGVNEKLFFGSGTQLSVL.